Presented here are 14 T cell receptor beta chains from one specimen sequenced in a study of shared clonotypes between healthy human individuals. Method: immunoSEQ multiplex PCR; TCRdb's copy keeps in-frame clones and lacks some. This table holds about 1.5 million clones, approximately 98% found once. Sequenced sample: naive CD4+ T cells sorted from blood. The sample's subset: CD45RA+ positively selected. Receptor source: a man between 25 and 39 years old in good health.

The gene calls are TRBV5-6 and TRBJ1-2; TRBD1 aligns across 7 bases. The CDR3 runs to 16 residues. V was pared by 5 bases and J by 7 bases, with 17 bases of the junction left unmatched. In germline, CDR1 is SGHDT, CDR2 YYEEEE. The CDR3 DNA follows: TGTGCCAGCAGTCCCGGGACAGAGCGTCGTCGAGGTGGCTACACCTTC. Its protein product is CASSPGTERRRGGYTF.

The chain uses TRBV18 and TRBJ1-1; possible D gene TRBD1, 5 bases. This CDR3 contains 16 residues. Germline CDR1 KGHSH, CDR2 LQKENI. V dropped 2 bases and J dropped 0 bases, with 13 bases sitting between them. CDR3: CASSPLPGPMNTEAFF. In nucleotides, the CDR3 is TGTGCCAGCTCACCATTACCGGGACCCATGAACACTGAAGCTTTCTTT. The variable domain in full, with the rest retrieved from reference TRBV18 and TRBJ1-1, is NAGVMQNPRHLVRRRGQEARLRCSPMKGHSHVYWYRQLPEEGLKFMVYLQKENIIDESGMPKERFSAEFPKEGPSILRIQQVVRGDSAAYFCASSPLPGPMNTEAFFGQGTRLTVV.

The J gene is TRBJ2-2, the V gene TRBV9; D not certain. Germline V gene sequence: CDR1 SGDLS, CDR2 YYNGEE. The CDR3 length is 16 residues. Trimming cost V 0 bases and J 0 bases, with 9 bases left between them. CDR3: CASSVERRTNTGELFF. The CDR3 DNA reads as TGTGCCAGCAGCGTAGAAAGGAGAACGAACACCGGGGAGCTGTTTTTT.

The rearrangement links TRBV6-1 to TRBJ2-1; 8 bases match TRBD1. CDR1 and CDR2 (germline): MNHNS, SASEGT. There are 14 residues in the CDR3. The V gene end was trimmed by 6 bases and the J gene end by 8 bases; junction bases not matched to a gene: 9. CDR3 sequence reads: CASRSGQGWDEQFF. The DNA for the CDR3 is TGTGCCAGCAGGTCAGGACAGGGTTGGGATGAGCAGTTCTTC.

CDR3 in DNA: TGTGCCACCAGCAGGGGGGGGTCTTCGCAGCCCCAGCATTTT. Amino acid sequence: CATSRGGSSQPQHF. The J gene is TRBJ1-5, the V gene TRBV15, with D perhaps matching TRBD1 (5 bases). Germline V gene lookup returns CDR1 LNHNV and CDR2 YYDKDF (reference sequence). Trimming cost V 3 bases and J 7 bases, with 13 bases left between them. The length of the CDR3 is 14 residues.

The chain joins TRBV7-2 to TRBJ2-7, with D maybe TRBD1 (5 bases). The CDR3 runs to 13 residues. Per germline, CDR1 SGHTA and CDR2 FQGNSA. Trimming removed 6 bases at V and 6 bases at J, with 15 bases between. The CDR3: CASRYAAGPEQYF. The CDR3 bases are TGTGCCAGCAGATATGCCGCAGGGCCCGAGCAGTACTTC.

For the CDR3, the DNA is TGTGCCAGTAGTATACCCTCTGACAGGGATAGCGGGGAGCTGTTTTTT. As protein: CASSIPSDRDSGELFF. V gene TRBV19 combines with J gene TRBJ2-2, with 7 bases fitting TRBD1. The CDR3 sequence is 16 residues long. With V trimmed by 2 bases and J by 7 bases, 10 bases remained unmatched. Germline CDR1 reads LNHDA; CDR2 reads SQIVND (reference sequence).

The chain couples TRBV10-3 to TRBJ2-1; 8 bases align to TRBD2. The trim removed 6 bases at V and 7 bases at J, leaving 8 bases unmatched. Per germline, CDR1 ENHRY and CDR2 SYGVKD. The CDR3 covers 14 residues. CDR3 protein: CAIRPGTGGNEQFF. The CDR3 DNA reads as TGTGCCATCAGGCCCGGGACGGGGGGGAATGAGCAGTTCTTC.

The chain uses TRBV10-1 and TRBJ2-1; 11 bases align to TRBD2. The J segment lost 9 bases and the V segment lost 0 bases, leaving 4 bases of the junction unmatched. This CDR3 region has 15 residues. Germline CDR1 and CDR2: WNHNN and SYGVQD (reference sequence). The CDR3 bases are TGCGCCAGCAGTGAGTCACTAGCGGGGGTTAGTGAGCAGTTCTTC. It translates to CASSESLAGVSEQFF.

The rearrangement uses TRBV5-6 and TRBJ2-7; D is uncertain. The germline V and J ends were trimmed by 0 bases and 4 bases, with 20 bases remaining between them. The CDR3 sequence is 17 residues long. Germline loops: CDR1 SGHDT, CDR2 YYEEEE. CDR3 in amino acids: CASSLGPGSRNPYEQYF. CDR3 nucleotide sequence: TGTGCCAGCAGCTTGGGCCCCGGCAGCCGCAACCCTTACGAGCAGTACTTC.

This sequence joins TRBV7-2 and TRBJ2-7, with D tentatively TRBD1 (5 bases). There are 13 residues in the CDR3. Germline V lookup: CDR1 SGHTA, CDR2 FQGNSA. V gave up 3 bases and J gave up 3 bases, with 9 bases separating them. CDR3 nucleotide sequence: TGTGCCAGCAGCTTGACAGCCGGCTACGAGCAGTACTTC. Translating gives CASSLTAGYEQYF.

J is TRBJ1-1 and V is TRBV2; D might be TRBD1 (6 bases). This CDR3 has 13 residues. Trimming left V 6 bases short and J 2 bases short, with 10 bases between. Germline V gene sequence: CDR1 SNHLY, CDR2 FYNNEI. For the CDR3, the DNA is TGTGCCAGCAGATCGGACAGTAACACTGAAGCTTTCTTT. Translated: CASRSDSNTEAFF.

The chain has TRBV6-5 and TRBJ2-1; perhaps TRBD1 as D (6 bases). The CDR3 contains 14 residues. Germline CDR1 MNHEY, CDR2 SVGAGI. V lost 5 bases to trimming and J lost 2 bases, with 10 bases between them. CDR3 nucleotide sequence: TGTGCCAGCAGTCGCCCAGGGGCCTACAATGAGCAGTTCTTC. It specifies CASSRPGAYNEQFF.

In DNA, the CDR3 is TGCGCCAGCAGCCAAGATGTGGGCAGGGGTGATGAAAAACTGTTTTTT. Amino acid sequence: CASSQDVGRGDEKLFF. This chain joins TRBV4-3 and TRBJ1-4, with D possibly matching TRBD1 (6 bases). Germline V gives CDR1 LGHNA, CDR2 YSLEER. Trimming took off 0 bases at V and 6 bases at J, with 14 bases between the two ends. The CDR3 covers 16 residues.